Listed below are T cell receptor beta chains from one sample, sequenced in a study of CD8 T cells in Susac syndrome. TCRdb ran MiXCR on the immunoSEQ multiplex PCR reads and lists one entry per CDR3 protein. The repertoire holds around 220,000 distinct CDR3 sequences, with approximately 90% as singletons. Sequencing was carried out using CD8+ T cells from PBMCs. The receptors shown here come from a human donor with multiple sclerosis. Each CDR3 is given with its conserved first and last residue. A D gene is named only where the DNA matches it firmly. Expanded clones get a size class; other rows say once, few or many, or leave the size out.

>TRBJ2-7|NA|NA|TRBV29-1
TGCAGCGTTGAAGATGAAGGAGGGTACGAGCAGTACTTC
CSVEDEGGYEQYF
>TRBJ2-3|NA|TRBD2|TRBV27
TGTGCCAGCAGTTCCGGGACTAGCGGGGTTACGCAGTATTTT
CASSSGTSGVTQYF
>TRBJ1-2|NA|NA|TRBV5-6
TGTGCCAGCAGCTTGGGGGAGAGTAACTATGGCTACACCTTC
CASSLGESNYGYTF
>TRBJ2-7|once|NA|TRBV15
TGTGCCACCAGCAGCGGACAGATTACCTACGAGCAGTACTTC
CATSSGQITYEQYF
>TRBJ2-1|NA|NA|TRBV24-1
TGTGCCACCAGTGAACGTGAGTACAATGAGCAGTTCTTC
CATSEREYNEQFF
>TRBJ2-7|NA|NA|TRBV20-1
TGCAGTGCTTTAGCCAGGGACTCCCACGAGCAGTACTTC
CSALARDSHEQYF
>TRBJ2-1|NA|NA|TRBV30
TGTGCCTGGAAAGACGGGAGCTCCTACAATGAGCAGTTCTTC
CAWKDGSSYNEQFF
>TRBJ2-6|NA|NA|TRBV7-3
TGTGCCAGCAGCTTAAGCTTACTAGCCCTTTATCCTGGGGCCAACGTCCTGACTTTC
CASSLSLLALYPGANVLTF
>TRBJ2-3|NA|NA|TRBV20-1
TGCAGTGCTCCCGACGAGGTTAGCACAGATACGCAGTATTTT
CSAPDEVSTDTQYF
>TRBJ2-3|few|NA|TRBV7-2
TGTGCCAGCAGCTTTGGGGGCACAGATACGCAGTATTTT
CASSFGGTDTQYF
>TRBJ2-7|NA|NA|TRBV2
TGTGCCAGCAGCGCCTTCCGGGACTTAACCTACGAGCAGTACTTC
CASSAFRDLTYEQYF
>TRBJ2-7|NA|TRBD1|TRBV20-1
TGCAGTGCTCGGGACAGGGAATACGAGCAGTACTTC
CSARDREYEQYF
>TRBJ1-2|NA|TRBD1|TRBV10-2
TGCGCCAGCAGTGATGGCCAGGGGGCACATGGGGGCTACACCTTC
CASSDGQGAHGGYTF
>TRBJ2-7|NA|NA|TRBV7-9
TGTGCCAGCAGCTTAGGGGCGGGACCGGGCGACGAGCAGTACTTC
CASSLGAGPGDEQYF
>TRBJ2-3|NA|TRBD2|TRBV11-2
TGTGCCAGCAGCTCTTTAGCGGGTTCAGATACGCAGTATTTT
CASSSLAGSDTQYF
>TRBJ1-6|NA|TRBD1|TRBV9
TGTGCCAGCAGCCTAAGTCTGGACAGGGGAGATTCACCCCTCCACTTT
CASSLSLDRGDSPLHF
>TRBJ1-2|NA|NA|TRBV30
TGTGCCTGGAGTGCGTCCCCCTACTATGGCTACACCTTC
CAWSASPYYGYTF
>TRBJ2-7|NA|TRBD2|TRBV4-1
TGCGCCAGCAGCCAGGGAGGGGACTACGAGCAGTACTTC
CASSQGGDYEQYF
>TRBJ2-7|NA|NA|TRBV9
TGTGCCAGCAGCGTAGCCGGGAGCAACTACGAGCAGTACTTC
CASSVAGSNYEQYF
>TRBJ2-7|NA|NA|TRBV9
TGTGCCAGCAGCCCCCAGACAGGTCCAGGCGAGCAGTACTTC
CASSPQTGPGEQYF
>TRBJ1-1|NA|TRBD1|TRBV6-5
TGTGCCAGCAGTTACCGGACAGGTGAAGCTTTCTTT
CASSYRTGEAFF
>TRBJ2-7|NA|NA|TRBV6-5
TGTGCCAGCAGGTCCCAGGGCCAGATATCCTACGAGCAGTACTTC
CASRSQGQISYEQYF
>TRBJ1-1|NA|NA|TRBV5-1
TGCGCCAGCAGCTTGGAACTTTACAGGGATAACACTGAAGCTTTCTTT
CASSLELYRDNTEAFF
>TRBJ1-1|NA|NA|TRBV6-4
TGTGCCAGCAGTGACAGTCACGGGAACACTGAAGCTTTCTTT
CASSDSHGNTEAFF
>TRBJ1-1|NA|NA|TRBV4-2
TGTGCCAGCAGCCAAGATCAGGGTAACACTGAAGCTTTCTTT
CASSQDQGNTEAFF
>TRBJ2-7|NA|TRBD2|TRBV5-6
TGTGCCAGCAGCTTGTCGGGGAGTAGCGGGGATCGGTCCTACGAGCAGTACTTC
CASSLSGSSGDRSYEQYF
>TRBJ2-5|NA|NA|TRBV7-3
TGTGCCAGCAGCTTAGGACGGGGACAAGAGACCCAGTACTTC
CASSLGRGQETQYF
>TRBJ2-7|NA|NA|TRBV18
TGTGCCAGCTCACCAGTCCAGCCCTACGAGCAGTACTTC
CASSPVQPYEQYF
>TRBJ2-1|NA|TRBD2|TRBV19
TGTGCCAGTAGTATCAGGGTAGCGGGAGGCTCCTACAATGAGCAGTTCTTC
CASSIRVAGGSYNEQFF
>TRBJ2-1|NA|NA|TRBV7-9
TGTGCCAGCAGCCCAAAGCTGGGGTCGAACTACAATGAGCAGTTCTTC
CASSPKLGSNYNEQFF
>TRBJ2-1|NA|NA|TRBV5-1
TGCGCCAGCTTTAACTCCTACAATGAGCAGTTCTTC
CASFNSYNEQFF
>TRBJ1-2|once|TRBD1|TRBV7-2
TGTGCCAGCAGCTCCGGGTGGGGACAGGGAAGCAACTATGGCTACACCTTC
CASSSGWGQGSNYGYTF
>TRBJ2-6|NA|TRBD1|TRBV6-2/TRBV6-3
TGTGCCAGCAGTTACTATTGGACAGGGTACTCTCCCGATAGTGGCTCTGGGGCCAACGTCCTGACTTTC
CASSYYWTGYSPDSGSGANVLTF
>TRBJ2-1|NA|NA|TRBV24-1
TGTGCCACCAGGGGGGAAGACTCTAATGAGCAGTTCTTC
CATRGEDSNEQFF
>TRBJ2-1|NA|TRBD2|TRBV30
TGTGCCTGGAGCGGGACTAGCGGGGGGGCGTCATACTACAATGAGCAGTTCTTC
CAWSGTSGGASYYNEQFF
>TRBJ2-5|NA|NA|TRBV7-9
TGTGCCAGCAGTGATGAGACCCAGTACTTC
CASSDETQYF
>TRBJ2-3|NA|NA|TRBV7-8
TGTGCCAGCATGGGTGGAACCGCGATGGAATATACGCAGTATTTT
CASMGGTAMEYTQYF
>TRBJ2-7|NA|TRBD2|TRBV6-6
TGTGCCAGCAGTTACTCTAGCGGGGGCCCTGAGGAGCAGTACTTC
CASSYSSGGPEEQYF
>TRBJ2-7|NA|NA|TRBV19
TGTGCCAGTAGTTTCGGGCACGTCTCCTACGAGCAGTACTTC
CASSFGHVSYEQYF
>TRBJ2-7|once|TRBD2|TRBV13
TGTGCCAGCAGCTTGGGACTAGCGGGATACCGCGCCTACGAGCAGTACTTC
CASSLGLAGYRAYEQYF
>TRBJ2-7|once|NA|TRBV27
TGTGCCAGCAGTCAACAATTATACGGGGAAAGCTTCTACGAGCAGTACTTC
CASSQQLYGESFYEQYF
>TRBJ2-7|NA|TRBD2|TRBV2
TGTGCCAGCAGAAGAGCGGGAGTAGTCTACGAGCAGTACTTC
CASRRAGVVYEQYF
>TRBJ2-1|NA|TRBD1|TRBV4-3
TGCGCCAGCAGCCAGGACAGGGGGGTTTACAATGAGCAGTTCTTC
CASSQDRGVYNEQFF
>TRBJ2-7|NA|TRBD1|TRBV30
TGTGCCTGGACCCCGGGACAGGACTACGAGCAGTACTTC
CAWTPGQDYEQYF
>TRBJ2-7|NA|TRBD1|TRBV7-9
TGTGCCAGCAGCTTAGGACAGGGGGTCACCTACGAGCAGTACTTC
CASSLGQGVTYEQYF
>TRBJ1-3|NA|NA|TRBV18
TGTGCCAGCTCACCAGCAGCCTCTGGAAACACCATATATTTT
CASSPAASGNTIYF
>TRBJ2-1|NA|TRBD2|TRBV29-1
TGCAGCGTTGAAGCGGAAACTAGCGGGAGTGATGAGCAGTTCTTC
CSVEAETSGSDEQFF
>TRBJ2-1|NA|NA|TRBV14
TGTGCCAGCAGCCCACTCATCAGCTCCTACAATGAGCAGTTCTTC
CASSPLISSYNEQFF